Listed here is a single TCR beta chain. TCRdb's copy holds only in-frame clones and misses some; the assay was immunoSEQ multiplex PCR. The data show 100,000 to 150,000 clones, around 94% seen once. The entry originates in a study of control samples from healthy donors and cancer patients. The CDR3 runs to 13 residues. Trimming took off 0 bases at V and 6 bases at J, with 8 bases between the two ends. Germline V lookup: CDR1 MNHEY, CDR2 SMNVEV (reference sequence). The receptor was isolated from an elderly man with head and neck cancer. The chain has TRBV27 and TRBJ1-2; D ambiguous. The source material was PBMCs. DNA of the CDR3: TGTGCCAGCAGTTTATCGATCAGACATGGCTACACCTTC. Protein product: CASSLSIRHGYTF.